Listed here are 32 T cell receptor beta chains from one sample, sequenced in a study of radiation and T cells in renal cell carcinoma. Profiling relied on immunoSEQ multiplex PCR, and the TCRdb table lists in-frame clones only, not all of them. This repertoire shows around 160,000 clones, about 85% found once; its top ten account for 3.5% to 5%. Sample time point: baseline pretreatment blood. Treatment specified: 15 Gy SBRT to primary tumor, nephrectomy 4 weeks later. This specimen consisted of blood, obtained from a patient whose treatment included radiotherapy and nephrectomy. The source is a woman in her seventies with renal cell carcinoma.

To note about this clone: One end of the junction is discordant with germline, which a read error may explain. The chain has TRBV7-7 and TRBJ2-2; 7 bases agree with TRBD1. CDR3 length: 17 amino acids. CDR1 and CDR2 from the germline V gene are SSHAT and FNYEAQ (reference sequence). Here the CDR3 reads CASSPVGWTGNTGELFF. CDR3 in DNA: TGTGCTAGCAGTCCCGTGGGATGGACAGGGAACACCGGGGAGCTGTTTTTT.

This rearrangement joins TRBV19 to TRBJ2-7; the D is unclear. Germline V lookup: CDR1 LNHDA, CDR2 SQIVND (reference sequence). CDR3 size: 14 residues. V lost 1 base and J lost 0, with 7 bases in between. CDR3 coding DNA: TGTGCCAGTAGTATAGGACAATACTCCTACGAGCAGTACTTC. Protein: CASSIGQYSYEQYF.

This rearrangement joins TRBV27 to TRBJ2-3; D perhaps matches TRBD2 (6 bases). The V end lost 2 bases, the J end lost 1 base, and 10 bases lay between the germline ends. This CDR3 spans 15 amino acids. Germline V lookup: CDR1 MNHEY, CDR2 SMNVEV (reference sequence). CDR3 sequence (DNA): TGTGCCAGCAGTTTACAGGGACTCCGCACAGATACGCAGTATTTT. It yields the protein CASSLQGLRTDTQYF.

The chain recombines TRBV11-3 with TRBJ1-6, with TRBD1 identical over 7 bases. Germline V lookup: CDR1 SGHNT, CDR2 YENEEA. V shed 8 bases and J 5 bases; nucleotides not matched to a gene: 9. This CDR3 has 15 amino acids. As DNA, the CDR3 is TGTGCCAGCGGGAACCCGGGACAGCATAATTCACCCCTCCACTTT. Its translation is CASGNPGQHNSPLHF.

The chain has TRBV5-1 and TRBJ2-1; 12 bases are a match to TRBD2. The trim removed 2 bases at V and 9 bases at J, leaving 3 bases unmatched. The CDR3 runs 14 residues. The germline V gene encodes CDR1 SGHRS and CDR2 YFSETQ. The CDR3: CASSLTTSGGEQFF. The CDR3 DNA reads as TGCGCCAGCAGCTTAACGACTAGCGGGGGTGAGCAGTTCTTC. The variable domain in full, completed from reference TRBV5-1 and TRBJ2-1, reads KAGVTQTPRYLIKTRGQQVTLSCSPISGHRSVSWYQQTPGQGLQFLFEYFSETQRNKGNFPGRFSGRQFSNSRSEMNVSTLELGDSALYLCASSLTTSGGEQFFGPGTRLTVL.

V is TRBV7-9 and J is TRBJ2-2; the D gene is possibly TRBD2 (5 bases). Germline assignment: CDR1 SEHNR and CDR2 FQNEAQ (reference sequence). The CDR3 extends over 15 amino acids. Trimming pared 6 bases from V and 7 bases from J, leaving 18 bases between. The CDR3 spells CASRRSGAEHGELFF. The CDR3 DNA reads TGTGCCAGCAGGCGGAGCGGAGCGGAGCACGGGGAGCTGTTTTTT.

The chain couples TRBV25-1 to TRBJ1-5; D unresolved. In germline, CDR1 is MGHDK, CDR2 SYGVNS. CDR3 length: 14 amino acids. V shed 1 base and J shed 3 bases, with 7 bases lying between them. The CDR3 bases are TGTGCCAGCAGTGAATGGGGAACCAATCAGCCCCAGCATTTT. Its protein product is CASSEWGTNQPQHF.

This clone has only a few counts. The CDR3 coding sequence is TGTGCCTGGAGTGTACTGGACAGGGTGAACACTGAAGCTTTCTTT. Protein product: CAWSVLDRVNTEAFF. The chain uses TRBV30 and TRBJ1-1; 8 bases agree with TRBD1. The V and J ends lost 0 bases and 0 bases, in that order; junction bases with no gene match: 3. The CDR3 has 15 amino acids. Germline V CDR1 and CDR2: GTSNPN, SVGIG (reference sequence).

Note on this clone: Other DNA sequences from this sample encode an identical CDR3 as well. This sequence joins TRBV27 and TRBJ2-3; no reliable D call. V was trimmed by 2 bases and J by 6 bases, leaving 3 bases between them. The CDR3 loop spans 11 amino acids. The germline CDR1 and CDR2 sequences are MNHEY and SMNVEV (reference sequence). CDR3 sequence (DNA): TGTGCCAGCAGTTTAGGTGATACGCAGTATTTT. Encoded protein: CASSLGDTQYF.

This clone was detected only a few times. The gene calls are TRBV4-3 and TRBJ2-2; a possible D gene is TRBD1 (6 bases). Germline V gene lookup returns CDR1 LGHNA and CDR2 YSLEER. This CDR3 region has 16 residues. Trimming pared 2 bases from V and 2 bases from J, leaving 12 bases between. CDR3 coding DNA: TGCGCCAGCAGCCAAAACAGGGCTGCTAACACCGGGGAGCTGTTTTTT. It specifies CASSQNRAANTGELFF.

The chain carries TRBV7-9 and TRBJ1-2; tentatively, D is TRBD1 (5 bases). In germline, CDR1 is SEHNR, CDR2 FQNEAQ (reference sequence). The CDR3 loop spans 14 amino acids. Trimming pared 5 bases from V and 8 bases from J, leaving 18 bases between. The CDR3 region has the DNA TGTGCCAGCAGCCCCGGGGGGGAGGGGTCCGGCTACACCTTC. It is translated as CASSPGGEGSGYTF. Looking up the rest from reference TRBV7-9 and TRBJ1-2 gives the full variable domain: DTGVSQNPRHKITKRGQNVTFRCDPISEHNRLYWYRQTLGQGPEFLTYFQNEAQLEKSRLLSDRFSAERPKGSFSTLEIQRTEQGDSAMYLCASSPGGEGSGYTFGSGTRLTVV.

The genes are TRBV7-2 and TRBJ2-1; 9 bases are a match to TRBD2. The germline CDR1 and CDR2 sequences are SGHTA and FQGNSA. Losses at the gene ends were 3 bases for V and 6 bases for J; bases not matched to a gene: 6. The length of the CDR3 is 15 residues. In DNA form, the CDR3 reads TGTGCCAGCAGCTTGAGCGGGGGGACCACCAATGAGCAGTTCTTC. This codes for CASSLSGGTTNEQFF.

The CDR3 nucleotides are TGTGCCAGCTCACCACCGACCCTGAATCAGCCCCAGCATTTT. Translation gives CASSPPTLNQPQHF. This chain links TRBV18 with TRBJ1-5; unclear D gene. In germline, CDR1 is KGHSH, CDR2 LQKENI. This CDR3 spans 14 amino acids. The ends were cut back, 0 bases at V and 4 bases at J, with 7 bases in the middle.

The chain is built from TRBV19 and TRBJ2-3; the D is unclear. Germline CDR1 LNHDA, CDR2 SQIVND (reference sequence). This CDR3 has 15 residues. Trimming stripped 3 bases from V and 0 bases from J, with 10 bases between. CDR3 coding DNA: TGTGCCAGTAGTATTTTCAGTTCTAGCACAGATACGCAGTATTTT. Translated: CASSIFSSSTDTQYF.

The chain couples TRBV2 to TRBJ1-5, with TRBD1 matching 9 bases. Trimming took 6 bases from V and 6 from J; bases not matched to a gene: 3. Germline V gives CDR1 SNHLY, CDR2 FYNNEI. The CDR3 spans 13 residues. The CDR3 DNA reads TGTGCCAGCAGCGCGGACAGGGGTCAGCCCCAGCATTTT. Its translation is CASSADRGQPQHF.

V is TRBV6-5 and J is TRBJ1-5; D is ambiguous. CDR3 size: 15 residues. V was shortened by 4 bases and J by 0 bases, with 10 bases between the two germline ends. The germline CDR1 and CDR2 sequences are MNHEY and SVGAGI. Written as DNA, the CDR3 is TGTGCCAGCAGTTCCAGTGTTCTTAGCAATCAGCCCCAGCATTTT. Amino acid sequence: CASSSSVLSNQPQHF.

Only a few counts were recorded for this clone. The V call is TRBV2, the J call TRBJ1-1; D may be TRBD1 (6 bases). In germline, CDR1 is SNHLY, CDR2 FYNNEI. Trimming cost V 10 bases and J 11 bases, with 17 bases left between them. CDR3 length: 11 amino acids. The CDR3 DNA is TGTGCCACCCAATTCAGGGGATCGGCTTTCTTT. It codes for CATQFRGSAFF.

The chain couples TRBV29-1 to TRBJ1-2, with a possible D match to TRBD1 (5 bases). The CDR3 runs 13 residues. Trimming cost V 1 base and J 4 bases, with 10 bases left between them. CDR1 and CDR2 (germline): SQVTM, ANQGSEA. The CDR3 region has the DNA TGCAGCGTTGAAGGGCAGGGCGTCTATGGCTACACCTTC. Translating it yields CSVEGQGVYGYTF. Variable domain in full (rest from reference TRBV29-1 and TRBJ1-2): SAVISQKPSRDICQRGTSLTIQCQVDSQVTMMFWYRQQPGQSLTLIATANQGSEATYESGFVIDKFPISRPNLTFSTLTVSNMSPEDSSIYLCSVEGQGVYGYTFGSGTRLTVV.

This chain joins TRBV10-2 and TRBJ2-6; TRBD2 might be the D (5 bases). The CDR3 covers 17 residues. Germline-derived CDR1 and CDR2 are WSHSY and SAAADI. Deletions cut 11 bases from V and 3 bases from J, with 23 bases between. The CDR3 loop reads CASTLREKSFGANVLTF. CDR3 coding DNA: TGCGCCTCCACCCTGAGGGAAAAAAGCTTTGGGGCCAACGTCCTGACTTTC.

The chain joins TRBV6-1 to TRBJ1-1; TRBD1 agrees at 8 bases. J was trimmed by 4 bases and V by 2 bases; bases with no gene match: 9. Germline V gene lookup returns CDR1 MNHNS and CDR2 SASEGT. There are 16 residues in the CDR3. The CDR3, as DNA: TGTGCCAGCAGTGAAAGGGCAGGGGGCTGGAGCACTGAAGCTTTCTTT. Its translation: CASSERAGGWSTEAFF.

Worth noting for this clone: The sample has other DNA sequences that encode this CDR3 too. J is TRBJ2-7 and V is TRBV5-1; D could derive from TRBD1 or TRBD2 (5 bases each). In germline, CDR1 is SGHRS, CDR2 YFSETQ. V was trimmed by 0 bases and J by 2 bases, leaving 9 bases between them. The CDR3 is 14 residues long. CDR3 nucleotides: TGCGCCAGCAGCTTGGGAGGGGTTGCCTACGAGCAGTACTTC. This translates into CASSLGGVAYEQYF.

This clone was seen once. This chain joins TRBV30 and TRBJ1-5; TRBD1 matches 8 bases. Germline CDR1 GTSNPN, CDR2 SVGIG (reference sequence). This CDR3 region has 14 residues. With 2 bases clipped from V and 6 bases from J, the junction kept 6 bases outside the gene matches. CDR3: CAWSRQGAGQPQHF. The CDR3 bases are TGTGCCTGGAGTCGGCAGGGGGCCGGTCAGCCCCAGCATTTT. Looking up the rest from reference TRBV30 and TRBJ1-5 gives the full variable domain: SQTIHQWPATLVQPVGSPLSLECTVEGTSNPNLYWYRQAAGRGLQLLFYSVGIGQISSEVPQNLSASRPQDRQFILSSKKLLLSDSGFYLCAWSRQGAGQPQHFGDGTRLSIL.

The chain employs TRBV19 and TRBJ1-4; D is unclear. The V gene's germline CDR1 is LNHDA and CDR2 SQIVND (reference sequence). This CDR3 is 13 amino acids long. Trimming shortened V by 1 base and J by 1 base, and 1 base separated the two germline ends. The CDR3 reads CASSIVTNEKLFF. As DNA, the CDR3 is TGTGCCAGTAGTATAGTAACTAATGAAAAACTGTTTTTT.

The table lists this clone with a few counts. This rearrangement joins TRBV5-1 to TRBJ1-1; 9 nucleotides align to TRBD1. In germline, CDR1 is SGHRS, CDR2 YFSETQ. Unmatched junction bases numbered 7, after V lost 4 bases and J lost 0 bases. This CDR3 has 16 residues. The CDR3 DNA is TGCGCCAGCAGCCCGACAGGGGGAGCAATGAACACTGAAGCTTTCTTT. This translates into CASSPTGGAMNTEAFF. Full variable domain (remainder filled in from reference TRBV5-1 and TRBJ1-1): KAGVTQTPRYLIKTRGQQVTLSCSPISGHRSVSWYQQTPGQGLQFLFEYFSETQRNKGNFPGRFSGRQFSNSRSEMNVSTLELGDSALYLCASSPTGGAMNTEAFFGQGTRLTVV.

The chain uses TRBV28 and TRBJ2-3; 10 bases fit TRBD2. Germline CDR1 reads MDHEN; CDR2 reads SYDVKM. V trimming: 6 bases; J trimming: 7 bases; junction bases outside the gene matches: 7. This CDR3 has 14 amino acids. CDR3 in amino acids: CASRPSGGVNTQYF. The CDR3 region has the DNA TGTGCCAGCAGGCCAAGCGGGGGGGTAAATACGCAGTATTTT.

CDR3 nucleotides: TGTGCCAGCAGCCCCCTCAGCGAGGGACGGAAAATAAAAAATAATTCACCCCTCCACTTT. Residues: CASSPLSEGRKIKNNSPLHF. The V gene is TRBV21-1, the J gene TRBJ1-6. TRBV21-1 has pseudogene status. The CDR3 has 20 residues.

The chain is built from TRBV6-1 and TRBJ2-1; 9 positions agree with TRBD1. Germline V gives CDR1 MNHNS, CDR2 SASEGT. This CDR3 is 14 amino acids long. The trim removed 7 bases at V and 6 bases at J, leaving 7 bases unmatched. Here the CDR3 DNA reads TGTGCCAGCATCCGAGTACAGGGGGCCAATGAGCAGTTCTTC. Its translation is CASIRVQGANEQFF.

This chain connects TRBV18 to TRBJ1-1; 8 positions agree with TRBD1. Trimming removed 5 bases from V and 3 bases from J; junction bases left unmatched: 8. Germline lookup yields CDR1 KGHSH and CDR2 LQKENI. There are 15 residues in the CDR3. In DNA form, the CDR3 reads TGTGCCAGCTCAACCGGACAGGGTTCGTACACTGAAGCTTTCTTT. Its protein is CASSTGQGSYTEAFF.

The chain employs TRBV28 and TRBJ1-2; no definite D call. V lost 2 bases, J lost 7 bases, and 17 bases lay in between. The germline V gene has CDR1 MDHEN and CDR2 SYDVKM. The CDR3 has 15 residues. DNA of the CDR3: TGTGCCAGCAGTTTACCTACCCTCAGGATGCGTGGCTACACCTTC. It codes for CASSLPTLRMRGYTF.

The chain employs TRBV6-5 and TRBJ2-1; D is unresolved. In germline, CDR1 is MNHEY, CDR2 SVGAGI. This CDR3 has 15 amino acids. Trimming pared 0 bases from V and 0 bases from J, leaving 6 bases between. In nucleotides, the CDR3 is TGTGCCAGCAGTTACTCCCAGACCTCCTACAATGAGCAGTTCTTC. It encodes CASSYSQTSYNEQFF.

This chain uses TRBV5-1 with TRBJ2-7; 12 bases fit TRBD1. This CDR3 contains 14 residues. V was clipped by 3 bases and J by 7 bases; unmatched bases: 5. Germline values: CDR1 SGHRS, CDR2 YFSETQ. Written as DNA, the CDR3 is TGCGCCAGCAGCTGGGGACAGGGGGCGCGAGAGCAGTACTTC. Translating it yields CASSWGQGAREQYF.

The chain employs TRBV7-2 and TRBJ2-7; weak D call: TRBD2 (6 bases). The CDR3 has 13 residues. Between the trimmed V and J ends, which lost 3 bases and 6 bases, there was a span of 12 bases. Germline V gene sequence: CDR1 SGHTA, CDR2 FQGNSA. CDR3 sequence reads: CASSLSASAEQYF. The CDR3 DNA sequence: TGTGCCAGCAGCTTGAGCGCTAGCGCCGAGCAGTACTTC.